A selection of T cell receptor beta chains follows, all from one sample in a study of control samples from healthy donors and cancer patients. Some clones are missing from TCRdb's copy, which holds only in-frame ones; the method was immunoSEQ multiplex PCR. The sample has 400,000 to 450,000 clones, around 90% seen once. Sequences were obtained from PBMCs. These receptors all stem from a man between 35 and 55 years old with head and neck cancer. The CDR3 runs from the conserved cysteine through the conserved F or W. D genes are given only for firm matches. Where a row states a size, it is once, few, many or the class of an expanded clone; other rows omit it.

>TRBV18|NA|15|NA|TRBJ1-3
TGTGCCAGCTCACCAAGGGCAGAGGCTGGAAACACCATATATTTT
CASSPRAEAGNTIYF
>TRBV30|NA|15|TRBD1|TRBJ1-4
TGTGCCTGGAGTGTGGGAGGGGACAGTGGCGAAAAACTGTTTTTT
CAWSVGGDSGEKLFF
>TRBV29-1|NA|13|NA|TRBJ1-2
TGCAGCGTTGAAATCCCGGGGGTACGCGGCTACACCTTC
CSVEIPGVRGYTF
>TRBV4-1|NA|17|TRBD2|TRBJ2-1
TGCGCCAGCAGACCCACCGTTAGGACTAGCGGTAACAATGAGCAGTTCTTC
CASRPTVRTSGNNEQFF
>TRBV13|NA|14|NA|TRBJ2-2
TGTGCCAGCCGGGGAACCTCGATCACCGGGGAGCTGTTTTTT
CASRGTSITGELFF
>TRBV9|NA|16|TRBD1|TRBJ1-4
TGTGCCAGCAGCCTAGGGACAGGGGGCTTTAATGAAAAACTGTTTTTT
CASSLGTGGFNEKLFF
>TRBV30|NA|15|TRBD1|TRBJ2-2
TGTGCCTGGAGTCCCGGGACAGGGATGGCCGGGGAGCTGTTTTTT
CAWSPGTGMAGELFF
>TRBV7-3|NA|15|TRBD1|TRBJ2-1
TGTGCCAGCGGTCAAGGGACAGGGGCGAACAATGAGCAGTTCTTC
CASGQGTGANNEQFF
>TRBV12-3/TRBV12-4|NA|13|NA|TRBJ2-2
TGTGCCAGCAGGGACTCTAACACCGGGGAGCTGTTTTTT
CASRDSNTGELFF
>TRBV10-1|NA|16|TRBD2|TRBJ2-1
TGCGCCAGCAGTGAGTCCCTAGCGGGGCAATACAATGAGCAGTTCTTC
CASSESLAGQYNEQFF
>TRBV2|NA|15|NA|TRBJ2-5
TGTGCCAGCAGTGAGCGAGGTGGGAGTGAGGACACCCAGTACTTC
CASSERGGSEDTQYF
>TRBV7-9|NA|15|TRBD1|TRBJ2-7
TGTGCCAGCAGCTCTGGGACAGGGGGTCCCTACGAGCAGTACTTC
CASSSGTGGPYEQYF
>TRBV6-4|once|17|TRBD2|TRBJ2-1
TGTGCCAGCAGCAAGGGACTAGCGGGATCCTCCTACAATGAGCAGTTCTTC
CASSKGLAGSSYNEQFF
>TRBV30|NA|14|NA|TRBJ1-3
TGTGCCTGGAGTGGTAACAGGGCTGGAAACACCATATATTTT
CAWSGNRAGNTIYF
>TRBV4-1|NA|16|TRBD1|TRBJ2-7
TGCGCCAGCAGCCGATTAGGGACAGCTACCTCCTACGAGCAGTACTTC
CASSRLGTATSYEQYF
>TRBV18|few|12|NA|TRBJ2-7
TGTGCCAGTCACGACACAACCTACGAGCAGTACTTC
CASHDTTYEQYF
>TRBV27|once|17|TRBD2|TRBJ2-1
TGTGCCAGCAGTTTACCCCCCCGCGGGAGTGGATTTGGTGAGCAGTTCTTC
CASSLPPRGSGFGEQFF
>TRBV7-3|NA|18|NA|TRBJ2-1
TGTGCCAGCAGCTTAAACCCGCCCGTTAGCGAGAGCAGCAATGAGCAGTTCTTC
CASSLNPPVSESSNEQFF
>TRBV6-2/TRBV6-3|NA|18|NA|TRBJ2-3
TGTGCCAGCAGTTACTCGCCTGGCGAGGGGTTTAGCACAGATACGCAGTATTTT
CASSYSPGEGFSTDTQYF
>TRBV18|NA|13|NA|TRBJ2-7
TGTGCCAGCTCACCAGGGAGCTCCTACGAGCAGTACTTC
CASSPGSSYEQYF
>TRBV4-2|NA|15|TRBD2|TRBJ2-5
TGTGCCAGCAGCCAACAAGGAGCGGGAGGGAGGGCCCAGTACTTC
CASSQQGAGGRAQYF
>TRBV15|NA|15|NA|TRBJ2-3
TGTGCCACCAGCAGAGATCCCGGGAGTCCAGATACGCAGTATTTT
CATSRDPGSPDTQYF
>TRBV3-1/TRBV3-2|NA|16|TRBD1|TRBJ2-1
TGTGCCAGCAGCCAGCGTACAGGGGGGACCTACAATGAGCAGTTCTTC
CASSQRTGGTYNEQFF
>TRBV29-1|once|13|TRBD1|TRBJ2-3
TGCAGCGTCGGGACAGGGGGCACAGATACGCAGTATTTT
CSVGTGGTDTQYF
>TRBV6-5|NA|16|NA|TRBJ2-2
TGTGCCAGCAGTTACGACGGGAGCCAGAACACCGGGGAGCTGTTTTTT
CASSYDGSQNTGELFF
>TRBV24-1|NA|13|NA|TRBJ1-2
TGTGCCACCAGTGACGAGGGAGGCTATGGCTACACCTTC
CATSDEGGYGYTF
>TRBV9|NA|17|NA|TRBJ1-1
TGTGCCAGCAGCGAGCCCTCCGGGCGCCAGGGAGGAACTGAAGCTTTCTTT
CASSEPSGRQGGTEAFF
>TRBV28|NA|16|NA|TRBJ1-3
TGTGCCAGCAGCGCCCCCCAGGTCCTCTCTGGAAACACCATATATTTT
CASSAPQVLSGNTIYF
>TRBV13|NA|16|TRBD2|TRBJ2-1
TGTGCCAGCAGCCTTCGGAGACTAGCGGGAGGCAATGAGCAGTTCTTC
CASSLRRLAGGNEQFF
>TRBV5-1|once|16|NA|TRBJ2-7
TGCGCCAGCAGCTTGTCGGTGGGCCGGGGCTCCTACGAGCAGTACTTC
CASSLSVGRGSYEQYF
>TRBV27|NA|14|TRBD1|TRBJ1-4
TGTGCCAGCGGCCAGACAGGGGGCCATGAAAAACTGTTTTTT
CASGQTGGHEKLFF
>TRBV15|NA|17|TRBD2|TRBJ2-2
TGTGCCACCAGCCCAACAGGGCGAGCGGGGGACACCGGGGAGCTGTTTTTT
CATSPTGRAGDTGELFF
>TRBV24-1|NA|15|NA|TRBJ2-5
TGTGCCACCAGTGAGTATGAAGCGGCGCAAGAGACCCAGTACTTC
CATSEYEAAQETQYF
>TRBV6-5|NA|15|NA|TRBJ2-7
TGTGCCAGCAGTTACACCTGGGACGGATTGGGCGAGCAGTACTTC
CASSYTWDGLGEQYF